The 23 T cell receptor beta chains given below trace back to one sample, sequenced in a study of blood T cell repertoires in COVID-19 (dated by TCRdb to 2018 to 2021). Preparation of the library involved the immunoSEQ multiplex PCR assay. This is the immuneACCESS table as TCRdb keeps it, with only in-frame sequences that have V and J called. A part of the clones is gone; compared with another copy, unresolved V genes explain less than half, and the rest is unexplained. Present in this sample are around 150,000 clones, 87% of which were seen just once. The ten top clones hold about 5% of the sample. Sample: peripheral blood. The receptors originated from a human donor in a cohort sampled during active COVID-19.

The rearrangement uses TRBV19 and TRBJ1-2; 10 bases line up with TRBD1. The CDR3 has 15 residues. The trim removed 4 bases at V and 9 bases at J, leaving 11 bases unmatched. Germline loops: CDR1 LNHDA, CDR2 SQIVND (reference sequence). The CDR3 is CASSTIPGQGLSYTF. In DNA form, the CDR3 reads TGTGCCAGTAGTACCATACCGGGACAGGGGTTAAGCTACACCTTC.

The rearrangement joins TRBV30 to TRBJ1-2; a weak D match, TRBD1 (5 bases). Germline V gene lookup returns CDR1 GTSNPN and CDR2 SVGIG (reference sequence). This CDR3 comprises 13 residues. Trimming stripped 4 bases from V and 4 bases from J, with 13 bases between. The CDR3 reads CAWTQVGLYGYTF. The CDR3 coding sequence is TGTGCCTGGACCCAGGTGGGGCTCTATGGCTACACCTTC. The full variable domain, completed using reference TRBV30 and TRBJ1-2, is SQTIHQWPATLVQPVGSPLSLECTVEGTSNPNLYWYRQAAGRGLQLLFYSVGIGQISSEVPQNLSASRPQDRQFILSSKKLLLSDSGFYLCAWTQVGLYGYTFGSGTRLTVV.

The CDR3 sequence is CAWSGLAGAGQETQYF. Here the CDR3 DNA reads TGTGCCTGGAGTGGACTAGCGGGAGCTGGTCAAGAGACCCAGTACTTC. The chain carries TRBV30 and TRBJ2-5; 12 nucleotides align to TRBD2. V dropped 1 base and J dropped 2; count of bases not matched to a gene: 5. The CDR3 sequence is 16 residues long. Germline V gene sequence: CDR1 GTSNPN, CDR2 SVGIG (reference sequence).

The rearrangement joins TRBV15 to TRBJ2-3, with TRBD2 matching over 9 bases. Trimming took 5 bases from V and 4 from J; bases not matched to a gene: 16. Germline values: CDR1 LNHNV, CDR2 YYDKDF (reference sequence). The length of the CDR3 is 18 residues. The CDR3 sequence: CATSARPPIAGVADTQYF. The CDR3 DNA sequence: TGTGCCACCAGCGCCCGACCCCCAATAGCGGGAGTGGCAGATACGCAGTATTTT. The whole variable domain, filled in from reference TRBV15 and TRBJ2-3, reads DAMVIQNPRYQVTQFGKPVTLSCSQTLNHNVMYWYQQKSSQAPKLLFHYYDKDFNNEADTPDNFQSRRPNTSFCFLDIRSPGLGDTAMYLCATSARPPIAGVADTQYFGPGTRLTVL.

J is TRBJ2-6 and V is TRBV5-1, with D perhaps TRBD1 (6 bases). The CDR3 covers 18 residues. The V gene's germline CDR1 is SGHRS and CDR2 YFSETQ. V gave up 0 bases and J gave up 0 bases, with 13 bases separating them. CDR3 amino acids: CASSLEVQGFSGANVLTF. For the CDR3, the DNA is TGCGCCAGCAGCTTGGAAGTTCAGGGGTTCTCTGGGGCCAACGTCCTGACTTTC. Based on the CDR3 plus reference TRBV5-1 and TRBJ2-6, the full variable domain is KAGVTQTPRYLIKTRGQQVTLSCSPISGHRSVSWYQQTPGQGLQFLFEYFSETQRNKGNFPGRFSGRQFSNSRSEMNVSTLELGDSALYLCASSLEVQGFSGANVLTFGAGSRLTVL.

V is TRBV11-3 and J is TRBJ2-3; D is perhaps TRBD1 (5 bases). V gave up 8 bases and J gave up 4 bases, with 10 bases separating them. Germline lookup yields CDR1 SGHNT and CDR2 YENEEA. The CDR3 runs 12 residues. CDR3 sequence reads: CASQGRSDTQYF. CDR3 bases: TGTGCCAGCCAGGGTCGCTCAGATACGCAGTATTTT.

The rearrangement links TRBV7-8 to TRBJ2-5; 10 nucleotides align to TRBD1. With 5 bases clipped from V and 2 bases from J, the junction kept 2 bases outside the gene matches. Germline V lookup: CDR1 SGHVS, CDR2 FQNEAQ. There are 14 residues in the CDR3. The CDR3 region is CASSRDRGQETQYF. As DNA, the CDR3 is TGTGCCAGCAGCCGGGACAGGGGTCAAGAGACCCAGTACTTC.

Concerning this clone itself: At one end the junction does not follow the germline gene, possibly because of a read error. The chain links TRBV20-1 to TRBJ2-1; 7 bases are shared with TRBD2. This CDR3 has 11 amino acids. Germline-derived CDR1 and CDR2 are DFQATT and SNEGSKA (reference sequence). CDR3: CSATPWAGELF. The CDR3 nucleotides read TGCAGTGCTACCCCTTGGGCGGGGGAACTCTTC.

The chain uses TRBV11-2 and TRBJ2-1; 7 bases line up with TRBD1. CDR1 and CDR2 from the germline V gene are SGHAT and FQNNGV. CDR3 size: 13 residues. With 1 base clipped from V and 9 bases from J, the junction kept 3 bases outside the gene matches. CDR3 amino acids: CASSLGSGGEQFF. CDR3 DNA: TGTGCCAGCAGCTTAGGTTCAGGGGGTGAGCAGTTCTTC.

The V gene is TRBV28, the J gene TRBJ2-7; TRBD2 might be the D (6 bases). Germline CDR1 MDHEN, CDR2 SYDVKM. The germline V and J ends were trimmed by 5 bases and 3 bases, with 20 bases remaining between them. The CDR3 is made up of 16 amino acids. This CDR3 reads CASSPPRGAGVYEQYF. The CDR3, as DNA: TGTGCCAGCAGTCCTCCCCGTGGAGCGGGTGTCTACGAGCAGTACTTC.

The CDR3 sequence: CASSNRRETQYF. For the CDR3, the DNA is TGTGCCAGCAGCAACCGGAGGGAGACCCAGTACTTC. The chain combines TRBV6-2 or TRBV6-3 with TRBJ2-5, with D maybe TRBD2 (5 bases). Germline lookup yields CDR1 MNHEY and CDR2 SVGEGT. V lost 6 bases to trimming and J lost 5 bases, with 10 bases between them. The CDR3 runs 12 residues.

The CDR3 nucleotides are TGTGCCATTACTAGCGGGGGTGCCAGTAGTGAGCAGTACTTC. Translated: CAITSGGASSEQYF. The chain is built from TRBV10-3 and TRBJ2-7; 11 bases line up with TRBD2. With V trimmed by 9 bases and J by 7 bases, 11 bases remained unmatched. This CDR3 contains 14 residues. Germline V gene sequence: CDR1 ENHRY, CDR2 SYGVKD.

This chain uses TRBV6-5 with TRBJ2-7; the D gene is possibly TRBD2 (6 bases). Germline V gives CDR1 MNHEY, CDR2 SVGAGI. The CDR3 covers 15 residues. V was trimmed by 7 bases and J by 2 bases, leaving 18 bases between them. CDR3 region: CASIRTTHAAYEQYF. The CDR3 coding sequence is TGTGCCAGCATTAGGACTACCCATGCGGCCTACGAGCAGTACTTC.

The CDR3 protein is CASSTSTGGGLNTEAFF. In DNA, the CDR3 is TGCGCCAGCAGCACCTCGACAGGGGGCGGGCTGAACACTGAAGCTTTCTTT. The chain has TRBV5-1 and TRBJ1-1; 10 bases fit TRBD1. Trimming removed 4 bases from V and 0 bases from J; junction bases left unmatched: 9. Germline V lookup: CDR1 SGHRS, CDR2 YFSETQ. The CDR3 loop spans 17 amino acids.

The rearrangement joins TRBV7-9 to TRBJ2-3, with 14 bases aligning to TRBD2. The trim removed 5 bases at V and 4 bases at J, leaving 11 bases unmatched. This CDR3 is 18 amino acids long. Per the germline V gene, CDR1 is SEHNR and CDR2 is FQNEAQ (reference sequence). CDR3 in amino acids: CASSPPSGLAGEPDTQYF. Here the CDR3 DNA reads TGTGCCAGCAGCCCGCCCTCGGGACTAGCGGGAGAACCAGATACGCAGTATTTT.

The CDR3 DNA follows: TGTGCCTGGAGGTTGACAGGGATTCCCGTCGAGCAGTACTTC. It specifies CAWRLTGIPVEQYF. The genes are TRBV30 and TRBJ2-7, with 7 bases fitting TRBD1. V was clipped by 3 bases and J by 6 bases; unmatched bases: 11. Germline CDR1 and CDR2: GTSNPN and SVGIG (reference sequence). This CDR3 region has 14 residues.

This chain joins TRBV6-6 and TRBJ2-7, with TRBD2 identical over 7 bases. CDR3 length: 13 amino acids. The J segment lost 2 bases and the V segment lost 6 bases, leaving 4 bases of the junction unmatched. Germline V gives CDR1 MNHNY, CDR2 SVGAGI (reference sequence). The DNA for the CDR3 is TGTGCCAGCAGATCGGGAGGTACCTACGAGCAGTACTTC. Translating it yields CASRSGGTYEQYF.

The chain has TRBV9 and TRBJ1-2; weak D call: TRBD1 (6 bases). The CDR3 is made up of 14 amino acids. V lost 4 bases to trimming and J lost 6 bases, with 16 bases between them. CDR1 is SGDLS and CDR2 is YYNGEE in the germline V gene. CDR3: CASSPPTGLHGYTF. The CDR3 bases are TGTGCCAGCAGCCCTCCCACAGGGCTTCATGGCTACACCTTC. Variable domain in full (rest from reference TRBV9 and TRBJ1-2): DSGVTQTPKHLITATGQRVTLRCSPRSGDLSVYWYQQSLDQGLQFLIQYYNGEERAKGNILERFSAQQFPDLHSELNLSSLELGDSALYFCASSPPTGLHGYTFGSGTRLTVV.

The chain recombines TRBV18 with TRBJ1-2; D remains unclear. Looked up from germline, CDR1 is KGHSH and CDR2 is LQKENI. V was cut by 3 bases and J by 4 bases, with 18 bases left in between. There are 16 residues in the CDR3. The CDR3 reads CASSPQAADNSYGYTF. DNA for the CDR3: TGTGCCAGCTCACCCCAAGCGGCCGATAACTCCTATGGCTACACCTTC.

The chain links TRBV2 to TRBJ2-7; 10 nucleotides agree with TRBD2. This CDR3 has 16 residues. The ends lost 3 bases at V and 4 bases at J; junction bases unmatched: 9. Germline values: CDR1 SNHLY, CDR2 FYNNEI. The CDR3 DNA sequence: TGTGCCAGCAGTGATCGAGGGGCTAGCGGGAGTTACGAGCAGTACTTC. Residues: CASSDRGASGSYEQYF.

V and J are TRBV21-1 and TRBJ1-2; the table's TRBD1 call for D was not verified on the DNA. TRBV21-1 is a listed pseudogene. The CDR3 extends over 19 amino acids. CDR3 loop: CASSSLHHRQGRRGYGYTF. As DNA, the CDR3 is TGTGCCAGCAGCAGCCTACACCACCGACAGGGACGAAGGGGCTATGGCTACACCTTC.

This chain connects TRBV30 to TRBJ2-3, with D perhaps TRBD2 (5 bases). V lost 0 bases and J 0 bases, leaving 13 bases between the germline ends. The CDR3 is 16 amino acids. Germline loops: CDR1 GTSNPN, CDR2 SVGIG (reference sequence). The CDR3 region has the DNA TGTGCCTGGAGTGTGGGGAGCCGCGCTAGCACAGATACGCAGTATTTT. Translation: CAWSVGSRASTDTQYF.

The rearrangement uses TRBV7-8 and TRBJ2-3; no definite D call. The CDR3 is made up of 14 amino acids. The V gene lost 0 bases and the J gene lost 0 bases, with 4 bases spanning the gap. Germline CDR1 reads SGHVS; CDR2 reads FQNEAQ. The CDR3 is CASSLAQSTDTQYF. The CDR3, as DNA: TGTGCCAGCAGCTTAGCGCAGAGCACAGATACGCAGTATTTT.